These 32 T cell receptor beta chains came from one sample sequenced in a study of brain T cells in children with intractable seizures listed by TCRdb under 2021. The intended sense of this specimen's time point label: blood from clinic visit 5 months post-surgery; TSC patient then seizure free. Libraries were prepared through the immunoSEQ multiplex PCR assay. Held by TCRdb, this immuneACCESS table contains in-frame sequences only and omits some clones. Under half of the omission traces to an unresolved V gene where checked; the cause of the rest is unknown. The sample table records 340,000 or so clones; over 90% of these occur just once. Clones ranked in the top ten supply 4.5% to 7% of the sample. This specimen consisted of peripheral blood, obtained less than 6 months after surgery. The receptor set was obtained from a boy in the first two years of life with tuberous sclerosis and intractable seizures.

V usage is TRBV4-1 and J usage is TRBJ2-5, with D perhaps assigned TRBD1 or TRBD2 (5 bases each). Trimming removed 3 bases from V and 5 bases from J, with 19 bases in between. Germline lookup yields CDR1 MGHRA and CDR2 YSYEKL. The CDR3 sequence is 16 residues long. CDR3 residues: CASSHSSEGNRETQYF. For the CDR3, the DNA is TGCGCCAGCAGCCATAGTAGCGAGGGGAATCGGGAGACCCAGTACTTC.

V gene TRBV5-1 combines with J gene TRBJ2-3, with 10 bases fitting TRBD1. The CDR3 has 16 amino acids. The V gene end was trimmed by 0 bases and the J gene end by 0 bases; junction bases not matched to a gene: 1. CDR1 and CDR2 (germline): SGHRS, YFSETQ. The CDR3 DNA reads as TGCGCCAGCAGCTTGGGGGACAGGGGAAGCACAGATACGCAGTATTTT. This sequence encodes CASSLGDRGSTDTQYF.

V is TRBV3-1 (or the pseudogene TRBV3-2) and J is TRBJ1-6, with D hard to call. The germline gives CDR1 LGHDT, CDR2 YNNKEL (reference sequence). This CDR3 has 15 residues. With 0 bases removed from V and 8 bases from J, the gap between germline ends came to 11 bases. CDR3 in amino acids: CASSQDPGFDSPLHF. For the CDR3, the DNA is TGTGCCAGCAGCCAAGATCCGGGTTTTGATTCACCCCTCCACTTT.

This clone was seen only once. The V gene is TRBV6-2 or TRBV6-3, the J gene TRBJ1-2; 7 nucleotides match TRBD1. The CDR3 spans 18 residues. CDR1 is MNHEY, CDR2 SVGEGT, per germline. Unmatched junction bases numbered 16, after V lost 5 bases and J lost 1 base. The CDR3 DNA is TGTGCCAGCAGTACGACAGGGCTAGACAAGCCCAATAACTATGGCTACACCTTC. It codes for CASSTTGLDKPNNYGYTF.

V gene TRBV2 combines with J gene TRBJ1-4, with D perhaps TRBD1 (6 bases). The CDR3 sequence is 15 residues long. CDR1 and CDR2 (germline): SNHLY, FYNNEI. The V and J ends lost 6 bases and 8 bases respectively, with 19 bases between them. DNA of the CDR3: TGTGCCAGCAGGGATGGGACACGCTCTAGGGAAAAACTGTTTTTT. Amino acid sequence: CASRDGTRSREKLFF.

This sequence joins TRBV6-5 and TRBJ2-2, with 9 bases that match TRBD2. Germline values: CDR1 MNHEY, CDR2 SVGAGI. V gave up 6 bases and J gave up 4 bases; unmatched junction bases: 6. This CDR3 comprises 15 residues. The CDR3 DNA follows: TGTGCCAGCAGGGCGGGAGGGCCGGGCACCGGGGAGCTGTTTTTT. It is translated as CASRAGGPGTGELFF.

V is TRBV15 and J is TRBJ1-1, with D unclear. This CDR3 is built from 15 residues. In germline, CDR1 is LNHNV, CDR2 YYDKDF (reference sequence). V lost 1 base, J lost 3 bases, and 12 bases lay in between. The DNA for the CDR3 is TGTGCCACCAGCAGAGTGGGATTTTGGGACACTGAAGCTTTCTTT. It is translated as CATSRVGFWDTEAFF.

This sequence joins TRBV2 and TRBJ1-1; D unresolved. Germline V CDR1 and CDR2: SNHLY, FYNNEI. V was clipped by 6 bases and J by 0 bases, with 8 bases between them. The CDR3 has 13 residues. The CDR3 region has the DNA TGTGCCAGCAGCGTCGAACTGAACACTGAAGCTTTCTTT. Encoded protein: CASSVELNTEAFF.

V gene TRBV24-1 combines with J gene TRBJ2-1; D is undetermined. V was clipped by 7 bases and J by 3 bases, with 9 bases between them. The CDR3 is made up of 13 amino acids. Germline CDR1 KGHDR, CDR2 SFDVKD. The CDR3 is CATSQAYYNEQFF. CDR3 coding DNA: TGTGCCACCAGCCAGGCTTACTACAATGAGCAGTTCTTC.

The chain couples TRBV9 to TRBJ2-3; TRBD1 matches at 8 bases. The V gene's germline CDR1 is SGDLS and CDR2 YYNGEE. Germline trimming cut 2 bases from V and 1 base from J; bases unmatched to any gene: 6. This CDR3 is built from 16 residues. The CDR3 protein is CASSVFPDRGTDTQYF. In nucleotides, the CDR3 is TGTGCCAGCAGCGTGTTTCCGGACAGGGGCACAGATACGCAGTATTTT.

The chain combines TRBV15 with TRBJ2-1; 8 nucleotides align to TRBD2. The junction had 13 bases not matched to a gene; V was cut back by 3 bases and J by 0 bases. CDR1 and CDR2 from the germline V gene are LNHNV and YYDKDF (reference sequence). The CDR3 contains 19 residues. The DNA for the CDR3 is TGTGCCACCAGCAGGGAGACTAGCGTAACTTGGAGCTCCTACAATGAGCAGTTCTTC. Amino acid sequence: CATSRETSVTWSSYNEQFF. The entire variable domain, with the rest obtained from reference TRBV15 and TRBJ2-1, is as follows: DAMVIQNPRYQVTQFGKPVTLSCSQTLNHNVMYWYQQKSSQAPKLLFHYYDKDFNNEADTPDNFQSRRPNTSFCFLDIRSPGLGDTAMYLCATSRETSVTWSSYNEQFFGPGTRLTVL.

V usage is TRBV27 and J usage is TRBJ1-6; D may be TRBD1 (6 bases). CDR1 and CDR2 (germline): MNHEY, SMNVEV (reference sequence). V dropped 0 bases and J dropped 18 bases, with 15 bases sitting between them. This CDR3 has 13 amino acids. The CDR3 bases are TGTGCCAGCAGTTTATCCGGGACGGACAGACCCCACTTT. Its translation: CASSLSGTDRPHF.

The genes are TRBV27 and TRBJ2-1, with 7 positions matching TRBD2. Germline trimming cut 6 bases from V and 9 bases from J; bases unmatched to any gene: 8. Looked up from germline, CDR1 is MNHEY and CDR2 is SMNVEV (reference sequence). The CDR3 covers 13 residues. CDR3 DNA sequence: TGTGCCAGCAGCCCTAGCGGAATGGGTGAGCAGTTCTTC. Amino acid sequence: CASSPSGMGEQFF.

This rearrangement joins TRBV30 to TRBJ2-4, with TRBD2 matching over 8 bases. Trimming at V came to 0 bases and at J to 13 bases, leaving 8 bases not matched to a gene. The CDR3 length is 13 residues. In germline, CDR1 is GTSNPN, CDR2 SVGIG (reference sequence). CDR3 in amino acids: CAWSVGGGRGQYF. DNA of the CDR3: TGTGCCTGGAGTGTCGGCGGGGGGCGGGGACAGTACTTC.

The V call is TRBV7-9, the J call TRBJ1-6, with 11 bases fitting TRBD1. Looked up from germline, CDR1 is SEHNR and CDR2 is FQNEAQ (reference sequence). CDR3 length: 18 amino acids. V dropped 5 bases and J dropped 0; count of bases not matched to a gene: 6. The CDR3 reads CASSPGQGASSYNSPLHF. The DNA of the CDR3 is TGTGCCAGCAGCCCAGGACAGGGGGCTAGCTCCTATAATTCACCCCTCCACTTT.

The gene calls are TRBV9 and TRBJ1-6; 11 bases line up with TRBD1. V trimming: 4 bases; J trimming: 7 bases; junction bases outside the gene matches: 4. Germline CDR1 is SGDLS and CDR2 is YYNGEE. CDR3 length equals 15 residues. CDR3 protein: CASSPWTGGNSPLHF. CDR3 nucleotide sequence: TGTGCCAGCAGCCCCTGGACAGGGGGCAATTCACCCCTCCACTTT.

The rearrangement links TRBV29-1 to TRBJ1-1; tentatively, D is TRBD1 (5 bases). CDR1 is SQVTM, CDR2 ANQGSEA, per germline. V was pared by 5 bases and J by 11 bases, with 15 bases between. This CDR3 spans 11 amino acids. Here the CDR3 reads CSVNGGGIAFF. CDR3 in DNA: TGCAGCGTTAACGGGGGGGGTATTGCTTTCTTT.

The chain carries TRBV1 and TRBJ1-3; the D segment call TRBD1 is taken from the table without a DNA check. TRBV1 corresponds to a pseudogene. This CDR3 is built from 14 residues. The CDR3 loop is CTSSPRGCGNTIYF. In DNA, the CDR3 is TGCACCAGCAGCCCAAGGGGTTGTGGAAACACCATATATTTT.

The chain carries TRBV6-1 and TRBJ2-7; possible D gene TRBD2, 5 bases. The CDR3 runs to 15 residues. Germline CDR1 and CDR2: MNHNS and SASEGT. Trimming took 3 bases from V and 0 from J, leaving 12 bases between them. The CDR3 region is CASSDTSYHSYEQYF. The CDR3 coding sequence is TGTGCCAGCAGTGACACTAGTTACCACTCCTACGAGCAGTACTTC.

The CDR3 is CASSSPGLGGKKLFF. CDR3 nucleotide sequence: TGTGCCAGCAGCTCGCCGGGCTTAGGGGGTAAAAAACTGTTTTTT. The gene calls are TRBV5-5 and TRBJ1-4; possible D gene TRBD1, 6 bases. V was shortened by 3 bases and J by 9 bases, with 18 bases between the two germline ends. The CDR3 runs to 15 residues. Germline V gives CDR1 SGHKS, CDR2 YYEKEE (reference sequence).

This sequence joins TRBV2 and TRBJ2-2; 7 bases are shared with TRBD1. This CDR3 has 13 amino acids. With V trimmed by 5 bases and J by 4 bases, 1 base remained unmatched. CDR1 and CDR2 from the germline V gene are SNHLY and FYNNEI. CDR3 bases: TGTGCCAGCAGTAAGGGGGCCACCGGGGAGCTGTTTTTT. Amino acid sequence: CASSKGATGELFF.

The rearrangement uses TRBV3-1 (or the pseudogene TRBV3-2) and TRBJ2-1, with D unresolved. Trimming removed 0 bases at V and 8 bases at J, with 14 bases between. Germline V gene lookup returns CDR1 LGHDT and CDR2 YNNKEL (reference sequence). The CDR3 has 15 residues. The CDR3 DNA is TGTGCCAGCAGCCAAGAGGGGTCCTTAGGCGATGAGCAGTTCTTC. Protein sequence: CASSQEGSLGDEQFF.

V gene TRBV7-9 combines with J gene TRBJ1-2; D possibly corresponds to TRBD1 (5 bases). The CDR3 has 17 residues. V lost 0 bases and J 5 bases, leaving 19 bases between the germline ends. Germline assignment: CDR1 SEHNR and CDR2 FQNEAQ (reference sequence). The CDR3 DNA reads as TGTGCCAGCAGCTTAGCTCTAACTGGCGGGACCCCTTATGGCTACACCTTC. It translates to CASSLALTGGTPYGYTF.

The chain has TRBV7-9 and TRBJ2-7; D not certain. The CDR3 is made up of 16 amino acids. Germline CDR1 is SEHNR and CDR2 is FQNEAQ (reference sequence). V lost 5 bases and J lost 3, with 20 bases in between. CDR3 protein: CASSPLLGSDHYEQYF. The CDR3 DNA reads TGTGCCAGCAGCCCTTTACTGGGGTCCGATCACTACGAGCAGTACTTC.

V usage is TRBV9 and J usage is TRBJ2-1; 8 bases map to TRBD2. V lost 4 bases, J lost 4 bases, and 10 bases stayed unmatched. Per the germline V gene, CDR1 is SGDLS and CDR2 is YYNGEE. The CDR3 loop spans 16 amino acids. The chain's CDR3 is CASSPSLGLVYNEQFF. CDR3 nucleotide sequence: TGTGCCAGCAGCCCCAGCTTGGGACTAGTATACAATGAGCAGTTCTTC.

This clone has a single count. The rearrangement links TRBV6-6 to TRBJ2-1; D remains unclear. This CDR3 is 13 amino acids long. V was clipped by 6 bases and J by 5 bases, with 11 bases between them. Germline assignment: CDR1 MNHNY and CDR2 SVGAGI (reference sequence). The CDR3 nucleotides are TGTGCCAGCAGACGGACGGAGAACAATGAGCAGTTCTTC. Residues: CASRRTENNEQFF.

V is TRBV3-1 (or the pseudogene TRBV3-2) and J is TRBJ2-7; 9 bases are a match to TRBD2. CDR1 and CDR2 (germline): LGHDT, YNNKEL (reference sequence). This CDR3 is 15 amino acids long. V lost 5 bases, J lost 1 base, and 6 bases stayed unmatched. CDR3 nucleotides: TGTGCCAGCAGCTATACTAGCGGGCGTTCCTACGAGCAGTACTTC. Translating it yields CASSYTSGRSYEQYF.

The V gene is TRBV4-2, the J gene TRBJ1-6; no clear D. Germline assignment: CDR1 LGHNA and CDR2 YNFKEQ. The CDR3 extends over 18 amino acids. Trimming pared 0 bases from V and 8 bases from J, leaving 20 bases between. The CDR3 loop reads CASSQERSDRTVDSPLHF. In nucleotides, the CDR3 is TGTGCCAGCAGCCAAGAGAGGTCAGACCGAACCGTGGATTCACCCCTCCACTTT.

The chain recombines TRBV9 with TRBJ1-2, with D possibly TRBD1 on 6 matching bases. The CDR3 runs 12 residues. The V and J ends lost 5 bases and 8 bases respectively, with 13 bases between them. The germline gives CDR1 SGDLS, CDR2 YYNGEE. The CDR3 reads CASRGTSPGYTF. CDR3 nucleotides: TGTGCCAGCAGAGGGACATCCCCAGGCTACACCTTC.

The genes are TRBV14 and TRBJ2-7, with a possible D match to TRBD2 (7 bases). The germline V and J ends were trimmed by 4 bases and 5 bases, with 15 bases remaining between them. CDR1 is SGHDN and CDR2 is FVKESK in the germline V gene. The CDR3 is 14 residues long. CDR3 protein: CASSLGGGANEQYF. CDR3 DNA: TGTGCCAGCAGCCTAGGAGGGGGGGCAAACGAGCAGTACTTC.

This clone was picked up one time. The CDR3: CASSHQGVNSPLHF. The DNA for the CDR3 is TGCGCCAGCAGCCACCAAGGGGTGAATTCACCCCTCCACTTT. The chain has TRBV4-1 and TRBJ1-6, with a possible D match to TRBD1 (5 bases). This CDR3 is 14 amino acids long. Looked up from germline, CDR1 is MGHRA and CDR2 is YSYEKL. The V and J ends lost 3 bases and 7 bases respectively, with 10 bases between them.

The rearrangement joins TRBV6-5 to TRBJ1-2; TRBD1 might be the D (5 bases). Trimming removed 9 bases at V and 2 bases at J, with 19 bases between. The CDR3 spans 15 residues. Per germline, CDR1 MNHEY and CDR2 SVGAGI. For the CDR3, the DNA is TGTGCCAGTCCTACGTCGGGGCAGGGAAACTATGGCTACACCTTC. Translated: CASPTSGQGNYGYTF.